A single sample gave rise to the 22 T cell receptor beta chains below, sequenced in a study of blood T cell repertoires in COVID-19 (dated by TCRdb to 2019 to 2021). The library was generated by the immunoSEQ multiplex PCR assay. The source is immuneACCESS, and TCRdb retained only in-frame sequences with V and J called. Part of the clones is not carried over; for the studies checked, unresolved V genes explain less than half of this, and the remainder is unexplained. The sample table shows about 36,000 clones, and roughly 80% are seen once. The leading ten clones occupy approximately 1.9% of the sample. The source material was peripheral blood. All receptors derive from a man in his 60s with active COVID-19.

The rearrangement links TRBV4-1 to TRBJ2-1; 8 bases line up with TRBD2. The CDR3 totals 17 residues. J gave up 0 bases and V 4 bases, and 8 bases lay outside the gene matches. Germline CDR1 MGHRA, CDR2 YSYEKL. The DNA of the CDR3 is TGCGCCAGCAGCCGAGGCATAGCGGGGAGCTCCTACAATGAGCAGTTCTTC. Its protein product is CASSRGIAGSSYNEQFF.

The chain uses TRBV2 and TRBJ1-5; D is possibly TRBD1 (5 bases). Germline values: CDR1 SNHLY, CDR2 FYNNEI. V dropped 2 bases and J dropped 7 bases, with 9 bases sitting between them. The CDR3 sequence is 13 residues long. CDR3 residues: CASSENRGQPQHF. The CDR3 coding sequence is TGTGCCAGCAGTGAAAATAGGGGACAGCCCCAGCATTTT.

This clone came up once. The CDR3 region has the DNA TGCGCCAGCACCCAGACTAGCGGTCGCACAGATACGCAGTATTTT. The encoded protein is CASTQTSGRTDTQYF. The rearrangement links TRBV5-1 to TRBJ2-3; TRBD2 aligns across 9 bases. Germline V gene lookup returns CDR1 SGHRS and CDR2 YFSETQ. With 6 bases clipped from V and 1 base from J, the junction kept 6 bases outside the gene matches. The CDR3 extends over 15 amino acids.

J is TRBJ2-7 and V is TRBV10-3, with 8 bases identical to TRBD2. The CDR3 extends over 15 amino acids. The ends lost 0 bases at V and 1 base at J; junction bases unmatched: 2. The germline gives CDR1 ENHRY, CDR2 SYGVKD. Written as DNA, the CDR3 is TGTGCCATCAGTGAGTCAACTAGCGGATCCTACGAGCAGTACTTC. Residues: CAISESTSGSYEQYF.

This sequence joins TRBV28 and TRBJ1-2; TRBD1 matches 9 bases. V lost 3 bases to trimming and J lost 2 bases; unmatched junction nucleotides: 4. Germline values: CDR1 MDHEN, CDR2 SYDVKM. CDR3 length equals 15 residues. The CDR3 region is CASSFPTGGNYGYTF. The CDR3 coding sequence is TGTGCCAGCAGTTTCCCGACAGGGGGGAACTATGGCTACACCTTC.

The chain employs TRBV5-6 and TRBJ2-3; 8 nucleotides match TRBD2. Germline CDR1 reads SGHDT; CDR2 reads YYEEEE. This CDR3 region has 14 residues. With V trimmed by 0 bases and J by 4 bases, 1 base remained unmatched. This CDR3 reads CASSLVSGADTQYF. The DNA for the CDR3 is TGTGCCAGCAGCTTGGTTAGCGGGGCAGATACGCAGTATTTT.

By proportion, this clone is medium-sized (0.01 to 0.1%). This chain links TRBV4-3 with TRBJ2-2; 10 bases line up with TRBD1. In germline, CDR1 is LGHNA, CDR2 YSLEER. The CDR3 loop spans 16 amino acids. With V trimmed by 3 bases and J by 5 bases, 6 bases remained unmatched. CDR3 loop: CASSHLTGGGTGELFF. DNA for the CDR3: TGCGCCAGCAGCCACTTGACAGGGGGCGGGACCGGGGAGCTGTTTTTT.

The rearrangement uses TRBV7-2 and TRBJ1-2; D is possibly TRBD1 (6 bases). Trimming took off 5 bases at V and 3 bases at J, with 13 bases between the two ends. The germline V gene has CDR1 SGHTA and CDR2 FQGNSA. The CDR3 loop spans 14 amino acids. The CDR3 nucleotides are TGTGCCAGCAGCCCCAGGGGATCCCACTATGGCTACACCTTC. Amino acid sequence: CASSPRGSHYGYTF.

The genes are TRBV5-1 and TRBJ2-3; 7 positions match TRBD1. V was clipped by 0 bases and J by 3 bases; unmatched bases: 7. The CDR3 is 16 residues long. Germline CDR1 and CDR2: SGHRS and YFSETQ. The CDR3 protein is CASSLARQGSTDTQYF. DNA for the CDR3: TGCGCCAGCAGCTTGGCTCGACAGGGTTCGACAGATACGCAGTATTTT. The variable domain in full, completed from reference TRBV5-1 and TRBJ2-3, reads KAGVTQTPRYLIKTRGQQVTLSCSPISGHRSVSWYQQTPGQGLQFLFEYFSETQRNKGNFPGRFSGRQFSNSRSEMNVSTLELGDSALYLCASSLARQGSTDTQYFGPGTRLTVL.

V gene TRBV2 combines with J gene TRBJ2-1, with 9 nucleotides matching TRBD2. The CDR3 has 13 residues. Germline CDR1 reads SNHLY; CDR2 reads FYNNEI. Unmatched junction bases numbered 6, after V lost 8 bases and J lost 7 bases. The CDR3, as DNA: TGTGCCAGCTTTGGGACTAGCCTAAATGAGCAGTTCTTC. This sequence encodes CASFGTSLNEQFF.

CDR3 nucleotide sequence: TGTGCCAGCAGCGTAGCAGGATATACGAGCTCCTACAATGAGCAGTTCTTC. Translating gives CASSVAGYTSSYNEQFF. The chain links TRBV9 to TRBJ2-1; no clear D gene. Trimming removed 0 bases from V and 0 bases from J, with 13 bases in between. From germline, CDR1 is SGDLS and CDR2 YYNGEE. This CDR3 contains 17 residues. Looking up the rest from reference TRBV9 and TRBJ2-1 gives the full variable domain: DSGVTQTPKHLITATGQRVTLRCSPRSGDLSVYWYQQSLDQGLQFLIQYYNGEERAKGNILERFSAQQFPDLHSELNLSSLELGDSALYFCASSVAGYTSSYNEQFFGPGTRLTVL.

The chain joins TRBV29-1 to TRBJ2-1; 13 bases line up with TRBD2. The V and J ends lost 4 bases and 8 bases, in that order; junction bases with no gene match: 5. Germline V lookup: CDR1 SQVTM, CDR2 ANQGSEA. This CDR3 is built from 14 residues. The CDR3 coding sequence is TGCAGCGTTGGAACTAGCGGGAGGGCCGATGAGCAGTTCTTC. It yields the protein CSVGTSGRADEQFF.

This chain uses TRBV10-3 with TRBJ2-2; a weak D match, TRBD1 (5 bases). The germline gives CDR1 ENHRY, CDR2 SYGVKD. The length of the CDR3 is 13 residues. V was pared by 6 bases and J by 1 base, with 6 bases between. The CDR3 sequence: CAISDRNTGELFF. The CDR3 DNA is TGTGCCATCAGCGACAGGAACACCGGGGAGCTGTTTTTT.

J is TRBJ2-3 and V is TRBV2; 10 bases are a match to TRBD1. The CDR3 is made up of 15 amino acids. The junction had 6 bases not matched to a gene; V was cut back by 6 bases and J by 3 bases. Looked up from germline, CDR1 is SNHLY and CDR2 is FYNNEI. CDR3 loop: CASRRGQGTTDTQYF. CDR3 coding DNA: TGTGCCAGCAGACGGGGACAGGGGACGACAGATACGCAGTATTTT. Full variable domain (rest looked up from reference TRBV2 and TRBJ2-3): EPEVTQTPSHQVTQMGQEVILRCVPISNHLYFYWYRQILGQKVEFLVSFYNNEISEKSEIFDDQFSVERPDGSNFTLKIRSTKLEDSAMYFCASRRGQGTTDTQYFGPGTRLTVL.

By share of the sample, this clone is medium-sized (0.01 to 0.1%). The chain carries TRBV10-2 and TRBJ2-1; 10 bases agree with TRBD2. This CDR3 has 13 amino acids. Germline V gene sequence: CDR1 WSHSY, CDR2 SAAADI. V lost 10 bases and J lost 4; bases outside the gene matches: 4. The CDR3 protein is CATGTSDYNEQFF. CDR3 coding DNA: TGCGCCACCGGGACTAGCGATTACAATGAGCAGTTCTTC.

V usage is TRBV28 and J usage is TRBJ1-2; D perhaps matches TRBD1 (5 bases). Germline loops: CDR1 MDHEN, CDR2 SYDVKM. The V gene lost 2 bases and the J gene lost 7 bases, with 8 bases spanning the gap. The CDR3 runs 12 residues. CDR3 region: CASSLRGSGYTF. CDR3 coding DNA: TGTGCCAGCAGTTTAAGGGGCTCTGGCTACACCTTC.

This clone was counted between two and nine times. The CDR3: CASSPTGVYGYTF. The DNA of the CDR3 is TGTGCCAGCAGTCCAACAGGGGTATATGGCTACACCTTC. This sequence joins TRBV28 and TRBJ1-2; the match to TRBD1 covers 7 bases. Germline loops: CDR1 MDHEN, CDR2 SYDVKM. The CDR3 has 13 residues. J lost 5 bases, V lost 5 bases, and 5 bases had no gene match.

This clone was detected only a few times. The rearrangement joins TRBV29-1 to TRBJ1-2; 10 nucleotides align to TRBD1. Per germline, CDR1 SQVTM and CDR2 ANQGSEA. The CDR3 extends over 11 amino acids. Trimming took 7 bases from V and 7 from J; bases not matched to a gene: 3. The CDR3 loop is CSGQGASGYTF. The CDR3 DNA reads as TGCAGCGGACAGGGGGCTAGTGGCTACACCTTC.

The chain is built from TRBV4-2 and TRBJ2-7; D perhaps matches TRBD1 (5 bases). CDR1 is LGHNA and CDR2 is YNFKEQ in the germline V gene. The CDR3 has 13 residues. The V end was cut by 2 bases, the J end by 5 bases, with 10 bases between. The CDR3 DNA follows: TGTGCCAGCAGCCAACAGGGTAGAAACGAGCAGTACTTC. It translates to CASSQQGRNEQYF.

This chain uses TRBV11-2 with TRBJ1-1; D is perhaps TRBD1 (5 bases). The germline V gene has CDR1 SGHAT and CDR2 FQNNGV. V lost 5 bases and J lost 4, with 14 bases in between. This CDR3 is 14 amino acids long. The chain's CDR3 is CASSPQRDRTEAFF. As DNA, the CDR3 is TGTGCCAGCAGCCCCCAGCGGGACCGCACTGAAGCTTTCTTT. Filled out from reference TRBV11-2 and TRBJ1-1, the complete variable domain reads EAGVAQSPRYKIIEKRQSVAFWCNPISGHATLYWYQQILGQGPKLLIQFQNNGVVDDSQLPKDRFSAERLKGVDSTLKIQPAKLEDSAVYLCASSPQRDRTEAFFGQGTRLTVV.

The chain recombines TRBV7-6 with TRBJ2-1, with a possible D match to TRBD2 (6 bases). Germline V gene sequence: CDR1 SGHVS, CDR2 FNYEAQ. The V gene lost 1 base and the J gene lost 4 bases, with 17 bases spanning the gap. This CDR3 region has 17 residues. The CDR3 protein is CASSLEGRGGPYNEQFF. The CDR3 bases are TGTGCCAGCAGCTTAGAAGGGCGGGGAGGACCATACAATGAGCAGTTCTTC.

The chain uses TRBV29-1 and TRBJ2-2; TRBD1 matches at 10 bases. Germline CDR1 is SQVTM and CDR2 is ANQGSEA. V lost 7 bases to trimming and J lost 0 bases; unmatched junction nucleotides: 2. The CDR3 has 14 residues. CDR3 bases: TGCAGCGCGGGACAGGGGACGAACACCGGGGAGCTGTTTTTT. It codes for CSAGQGTNTGELFF.